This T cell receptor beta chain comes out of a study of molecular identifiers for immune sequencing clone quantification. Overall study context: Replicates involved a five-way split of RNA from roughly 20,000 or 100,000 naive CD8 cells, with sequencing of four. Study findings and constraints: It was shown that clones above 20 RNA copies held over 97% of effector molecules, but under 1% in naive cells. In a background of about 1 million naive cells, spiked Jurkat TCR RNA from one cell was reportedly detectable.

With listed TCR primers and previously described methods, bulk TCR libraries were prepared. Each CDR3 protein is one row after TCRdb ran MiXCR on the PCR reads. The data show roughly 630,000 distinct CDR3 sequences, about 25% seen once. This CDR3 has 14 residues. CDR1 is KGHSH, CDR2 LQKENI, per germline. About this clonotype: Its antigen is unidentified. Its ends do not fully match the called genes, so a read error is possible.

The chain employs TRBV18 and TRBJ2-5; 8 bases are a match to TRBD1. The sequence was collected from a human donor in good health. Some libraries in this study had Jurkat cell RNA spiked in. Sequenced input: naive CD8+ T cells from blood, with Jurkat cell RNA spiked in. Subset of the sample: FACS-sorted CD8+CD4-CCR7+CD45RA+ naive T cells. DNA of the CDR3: TGTGCCAGCTCGCCACAGGGGGGACAAGAGACCCAGTACTTC. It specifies CASSPQGGQETQYF.